Listed here are 8 T cell receptor beta chains from one sample, sequenced in a study of T cell clonality in common variable immunodeficiency. Method: immunoSEQ multiplex PCR; TCRdb's copy keeps in-frame clones and lacks some. The sample has tens of thousands of clones, none seen only once. Sequenced sample: peripheral blood mononuclear cells. The receptors stem from a person aged 18 to 70 in good health.

This clone came up many times. The CDR3 here is CASGTSATGGRETQYF. Incomplete CDR3 DNA: TGTGCCAGCGGGACTAGCGCGACGGGGGGTAGAGAGACC. This sequence joins TRBV2 and TRBJ2-5; TRBD2 matches at 10 bases. The sequence runs out 3 residues before the end of the CDR3; the remainder is reconstructed from the germline J gene. The CDR3 loop spans 16 amino acids. Germline values: CDR1 SNHLY, CDR2 FYNNEI. The trim removed 8 bases at V and 4 bases at J, leaving 13 bases unmatched.

This clone was found many times. The sequenced fragment ends 3 residues before the CDR3 boundary, so the rest is inferred from the germline J gene. V is TRBV7-2 and J is TRBJ2-7, with D uncertain. V lost 4 bases and J 0 bases, leaving 13 bases between the germline ends. This CDR3 spans 15 amino acids. Germline V gene data show CDR1 as SGHTA and CDR2 as FQGNSA. The DNA read from the CDR3 is TGTGCCAGCAGCTCCTTGACATATGGCTCCTACGAG. It translates to CASSSLTYGSYE. Given in full, the CDR3 is CASSSLTYGSYEQYF. Full variable domain (remainder filled in from reference TRBV7-2 and TRBJ2-7): GAGVSQSPSNKVTEKGKDVELRCDPISGHTALYWYRQSLGQGLEFLIYFQGNSAPDKSGLPSDRFSAERTGGSVSTLTIQRTQQEDSAVYLCASSSLTYGSYEQYFGPGTRLTVT.

This clone was seen repeatedly, ten times or more. The read finishes 3 residues shy of the CDR3 end, and the germline J gene is used to complete it. The chain employs TRBV4-1 and TRBJ2-5, with 9 bases identical to TRBD2. The CDR3 is 14 residues long. Trimming at V came to 3 bases and at J to 5 bases, leaving 4 bases not matched to a gene. Looked up from germline, CDR1 is MGHRA and CDR2 is YSYEKL. The CDR3: CASSHLAGSETQYF. CDR3 DNA (partial): TGCGCCAGCAGCCACCTAGCGGGAAGCGAGACC.

This clone was counted many times. The DNA ends 3 residues before the CDR3 does, and the rest of the CDR3 is filled in from the germline J gene. The rearrangement links TRBV19 to TRBJ2-5; D is perhaps TRBD2 (5 bases). V lost 5 bases and J lost 6, with 13 bases in between. CDR3 size: 13 residues. The V gene's germline CDR1 is LNHDA and CDR2 SQIVND (reference sequence). Partial CDR3 DNA: TGTGCCAGTAGTTCCCTTAGCGCGCAGACC. Translating gives CASSSLSAQT. Given in full, the CDR3 is CASSSLSAQTQYF. Full variable domain (outside the CDR3, taken from reference TRBV19 and TRBJ2-5): DGGITQSPKYLFRKEGQNVTLSCEQNLNHDAMYWYRQDPGQGLRLIYYSQIVNDFQKGDIAEGYSVSREKKESFPLTVTSAQKNPTAFYLCASSSLSAQTQYFGPGTRLLVL.

At least ten counts were recorded for this clone. The read halts 3 residues ahead of the CDR3 end, with the missing end drawn from the germline J gene. This chain uses TRBV7-2 with TRBJ1-2; D gene uncertain. With 1 base removed from V and 5 bases from J, the gap between germline ends came to 11 bases. This CDR3 is 14 amino acids long. Germline assignment: CDR1 SGHTA and CDR2 FQGNSA. The CDR3 sequence: CASSLVVQSYGYTF. Partial CDR3 DNA: TGTGCCAGCAGCTTAGTGGTGCAGTCGTATGGC. The variable domain in full, completed from reference TRBV7-2 and TRBJ1-2, reads GAGVSQSPSNKVTEKGKDVELRCDPISGHTALYWYRQSLGQGLEFLIYFQGNSAPDKSGLPSDRFSAERTGGSVSTLTIQRTQQEDSAVYLCASSLVVQSYGYTFGSGTRLTVV.

This clone was seen repeatedly, ten times or more. Sequencing ends 3 residues short of the CDR3 end; the germline J gene provides the rest. The chain couples TRBV28 to TRBJ2-6; TRBD1 might be the D (5 bases). CDR3 size: 16 residues. V was clipped by 2 bases and J by 0 bases, with 8 bases between them. The germline V gene has CDR1 MDHEN and CDR2 SYDVKM. The CDR3 reads CASSLDSPSGANVLTF. The covered CDR3 bases are TGTGCCAGCAGTTTAGACAGCCCCTCTGGGGCCAACGTC.

This clone was counted ten times or more. The read halts 3 residues ahead of the CDR3 end, with the missing end drawn from the germline J gene. J is TRBJ2-5 and V is TRBV20-1; TRBD2 matches at 15 bases. CDR3 size: 17 residues. Unmatched junction bases numbered 13, after V lost 6 bases and J lost 5 bases. From germline, CDR1 is DFQATT and CDR2 SNEGSKA (reference sequence). Here the CDR3 reads CSATPSGLAGGGETQYF. CDR3 bases read: TGCAGTGCCACACCTTCGGGACTAGCGGGAGGAGGGGAGACC.

This clone was picked up many times. Read sequence stops 3 residues before the CDR3 end, and the germline J gene provides the missing end. This rearrangement joins TRBV9 to TRBJ2-5, with D tentatively TRBD2 (6 bases). Germline V gives CDR1 SGDLS, CDR2 YYNGEE. V was shortened by 0 bases and J by 3 bases, with 9 bases between the two germline ends. The CDR3 is made up of 14 amino acids. The sequenced CDR3 bases are TGTGCCAGCAGCGTAGGTCAGCGGGAAGAGACC. Translated, it gives CASSVGQREET. The whole CDR3 is CASSVGQREETQYF.